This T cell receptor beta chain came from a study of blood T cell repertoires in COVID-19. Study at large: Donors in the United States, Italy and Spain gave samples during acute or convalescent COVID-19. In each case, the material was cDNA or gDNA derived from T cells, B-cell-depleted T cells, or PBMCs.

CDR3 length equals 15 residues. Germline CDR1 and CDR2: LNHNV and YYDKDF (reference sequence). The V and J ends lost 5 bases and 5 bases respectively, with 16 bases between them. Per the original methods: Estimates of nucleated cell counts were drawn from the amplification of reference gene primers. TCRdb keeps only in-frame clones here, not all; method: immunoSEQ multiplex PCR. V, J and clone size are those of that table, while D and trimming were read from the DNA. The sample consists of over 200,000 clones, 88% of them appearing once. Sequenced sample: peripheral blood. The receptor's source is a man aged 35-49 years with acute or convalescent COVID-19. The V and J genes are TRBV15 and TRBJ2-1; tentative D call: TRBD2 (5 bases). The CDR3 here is CATSGGRGINNEQFF. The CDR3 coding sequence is TGTGCCACCAGCGGCGGTCGAGGGATAAACAATGAGCAGTTCTTC.